The next 26 T cell receptor beta chains were all read from a single sample in a study of blood T cell repertoires in COVID-19. The protocol was immunoSEQ multiplex PCR, while the TCRdb copy is restricted to in-frame clones and leaves out a portion. Here the sample spans about 250,000 clones, about 89% being singletons. Source material: peripheral blood. Receptor source: a woman in her sixties who had recovered from COVID-19.

This chain joins TRBV3-1 (or the pseudogene TRBV3-2) and TRBJ1-1; D gene unclear. V gave up 1 base and J gave up 3 bases, with 9 bases separating them. This CDR3 comprises 14 residues. CDR1 is LGHDT, CDR2 YNNKEL, per germline (reference sequence). CDR3 sequence reads: CASSQGEADTEAFF. Written as DNA, the CDR3 is TGTGCCAGCAGCCAAGGGGAGGCGGACACTGAAGCTTTCTTT.

The chain recombines TRBV18 with TRBJ1-2; D ambiguous. There are 14 residues in the CDR3. V was pared by 0 bases and J by 6 bases, with 11 bases between. The germline V gene has CDR1 KGHSH and CDR2 LQKENI. CDR3 coding DNA: TGTGCCAGCTCACCACCGTTAAGCAGGCATGGCTACACCTTC. Translated, it gives CASSPPLSRHGYTF. Looking up the rest from reference TRBV18 and TRBJ1-2 gives the full variable domain: NAGVMQNPRHLVRRRGQEARLRCSPMKGHSHVYWYRQLPEEGLKFMVYLQKENIIDESGMPKERFSAEFPKEGPSILRIQQVVRGDSAAYFCASSPPLSRHGYTFGSGTRLTVV.

V usage is TRBV6-5 and J usage is TRBJ2-1, with 7 bases identical to TRBD1. The CDR3 runs 13 residues. Germline assignment: CDR1 MNHEY and CDR2 SVGAGI. V gave up 4 bases and J gave up 3 bases; unmatched junction bases: 0. Here the CDR3 reads CASSWDSYNEQFF. For the CDR3, the DNA is TGTGCCAGCAGTTGGGACAGCTACAATGAGCAGTTCTTC.

The chain employs TRBV7-2 and TRBJ2-7, with a weak D call TRBD2 (5 bases). The germline V and J ends were trimmed by 4 bases and 2 bases, with 12 bases remaining between them. Per germline, CDR1 SGHTA and CDR2 FQGNSA. The CDR3 consists of 14 residues. This CDR3 reads CASSWAPGAYEQYF. CDR3 sequence (DNA): TGTGCCAGCAGCTGGGCCCCCGGGGCCTACGAGCAGTACTTC.

V is TRBV7-9 and J is TRBJ1-6; tentatively, D is TRBD1 (5 bases). The CDR3 spans 18 residues. Per germline, CDR1 SEHNR and CDR2 FQNEAQ (reference sequence). Trimming removed 0 bases from V and 2 bases from J, with 14 bases in between. In DNA, the CDR3 is TGTGCCAGCAGCTTAGCGAGTTCAGGGCGGACCTATAATTCACCCCTCCACTTT. Amino acids: CASSLASSGRTYNSPLHF.

V is TRBV28 and J is TRBJ1-2; 8 bases line up with TRBD1. Germline CDR1 and CDR2: MDHEN and SYDVKM. The CDR3 extends over 18 amino acids. Trimming took 4 bases from V and 6 from J; bases not matched to a gene: 19. The CDR3 region is CASSSSTGTGAFVDGYTF. The DNA of the CDR3 is TGTGCCAGCAGTTCTTCCACCGGGACAGGAGCCTTTGTGGATGGCTACACCTTC.

The chain is built from TRBV6-5 and TRBJ1-1; 8 positions match TRBD1. Germline V CDR1 and CDR2: MNHEY, SVGAGI. CDR3 length equals 15 residues. The V and J ends lost 6 bases and 2 bases, in that order; junction bases with no gene match: 8. The chain's CDR3 is CASSRQGTGNTEAFF. The CDR3, as DNA: TGTGCCAGCAGCAGACAGGGGACTGGTAACACTGAAGCTTTCTTT.

Concerning this clone: The same CDR3 can be traced to other DNA sequences in this sample. This chain connects TRBV20-1 to TRBJ2-7; possibly TRBD1 for D (5 bases). Looked up from germline, CDR1 is DFQATT and CDR2 is SNEGSKA (reference sequence). Between the trimmed V and J ends, which lost 2 bases and 3 bases, there was a span of 5 bases. The CDR3 covers 11 residues. This chain's CDR3 is CSARQGYEQYF. Written as DNA, the CDR3 is TGCAGTGCTAGACAGGGCTACGAGCAGTACTTC.

V gene TRBV6-5 combines with J gene TRBJ1-2, with D possibly being TRBD1 (6 bases). CDR1 is MNHEY and CDR2 is SVGAGI in the germline V gene. V lost 2 bases to trimming and J lost 2 bases, with 15 bases between them. This CDR3 comprises 16 residues. The CDR3 bases are TGTGCCAGCAGTTACACAGGGAGCTTTTCCAACTATGGCTACACCTTC. Its translation is CASSYTGSFSNYGYTF.

V is TRBV18 and J is TRBJ2-7, with D unresolved. Trimming removed 4 bases from V and 0 bases from J, with 7 bases in between. The CDR3 runs 13 residues. Germline assignment: CDR1 KGHSH and CDR2 LQKENI. The CDR3 spells CASSLASSYEQYF. In DNA form, the CDR3 reads TGTGCCAGCTCACTTGCGAGCTCCTACGAGCAGTACTTC.

This chain joins TRBV19 and TRBJ2-3, with TRBD1 matching 7 bases. Germline values: CDR1 LNHDA, CDR2 SQIVND (reference sequence). With V trimmed by 3 bases and J by 4 bases, 7 bases remained unmatched. The CDR3 length is 15 residues. The CDR3 is CASSIGRGLSDTQYF. Written as DNA, the CDR3 is TGTGCCAGTAGTATCGGCAGGGGGTTATCAGATACGCAGTATTTT.

The chain employs TRBV30 and TRBJ2-1; 7 bases line up with TRBD2. Germline CDR1 is GTSNPN and CDR2 is SVGIG (reference sequence). The CDR3 totals 14 residues. Trimming cost V 2 bases and J 5 bases; bases outside gene matches: 6. DNA for the CDR3: TGTGCCTGGAGTTTTGCGGGGGACGACAATGAGCAGTTCTTC. Its protein is CAWSFAGDDNEQFF.

The V gene is TRBV2, the J gene TRBJ1-5; D unclear. V was trimmed by 7 bases and J by 0 bases, leaving 7 bases between them. Germline CDR1 reads SNHLY; CDR2 reads FYNNEI. The CDR3 extends over 13 amino acids. For the CDR3, the DNA is TGTGCCAGCAAGAGGGATAGCAATCAGCCCCAGCATTTT. Translation: CASKRDSNQPQHF.

This clone was found a few times. The V and J genes are TRBV28 and TRBJ2-2; possibly TRBD2 for D (5 bases). The CDR3 extends over 13 amino acids. Trimming removed 10 bases from V and 1 base from J, with 10 bases in between. The germline V gene has CDR1 MDHEN and CDR2 SYDVKM. DNA for the CDR3: TGTGCCACCTCCGAGGGGAACACCGGGGAGCTGTTTTTT. It specifies CATSEGNTGELFF.

The chain recombines TRBV5-1 with TRBJ1-2; 8 bases are a match to TRBD1. Germline values: CDR1 SGHRS, CDR2 YFSETQ. CDR3 length: 14 residues. Trimming cost V 4 bases and J 5 bases; bases outside gene matches: 7. The CDR3 bases are TGCGCCAGCAGCCATGGCGACAGGGGTTATGGCTACACCTTC. It is translated as CASSHGDRGYGYTF.

The J gene is TRBJ2-7, the V gene TRBV7-2; TRBD1 is a possible D gene (6 bases). This CDR3 is built from 14 residues. Germline-derived CDR1 and CDR2 are SGHTA and FQGNSA. Trimming stripped 5 bases from V and 2 bases from J, with 13 bases between. The CDR3 region is CASSPLRQAYEQYF. The DNA for the CDR3 is TGTGCCAGCAGCCCCCTGCGACAGGCCTACGAGCAGTACTTC.

This clone is a singleton in its sample. This chain joins TRBV7-3 and TRBJ1-2; 9 positions agree with TRBD1. After removal of 4 bases from V and 8 bases from J, the junction contained 8 bases not matched to a gene. Per germline, CDR1 SGHTA and CDR2 FQGTGA. The CDR3 totals 14 residues. The CDR3 region is CASSSLGQGIGYTF. The CDR3 DNA reads TGTGCCAGCAGCTCCTTGGGACAGGGAATCGGCTACACCTTC.

The chain joins TRBV23-1 to TRBJ2-7; 10 positions agree with TRBD1. TRBV23-1 is classed as an ORF, of uncertain function. CDR3 size: 16 residues. Trimming at V came to 0 bases and at J to 3 bases, leaving 5 bases not matched to a gene. The CDR3 DNA reads TGCGCCAGCAGTCAATCGCGGGGACAGGGGAACTACGAGCAGTACTTC. Translating it yields CASSQSRGQGNYEQYF.

This chain links TRBV5-1 with TRBJ2-1, with 7 nucleotides matching TRBD1. V lost 8 bases, J lost 4 bases, and 12 bases stayed unmatched. The CDR3 runs 15 residues. Germline-derived CDR1 and CDR2 are SGHRS and YFSETQ. CDR3 nucleotide sequence: TGCGCCAGTCGGACCGGGGACAGACTATACAATGAGCAGTTCTTC. It translates to CASRTGDRLYNEQFF.

A few counts support this clone. The chain uses TRBV25-1 and TRBJ2-1; D is possibly TRBD1 (5 bases). This CDR3 contains 14 residues. The germline gives CDR1 MGHDK, CDR2 SYGVNS. Trimming left V 5 bases short and J 7 bases short, with 15 bases between. This chain's CDR3 is CASSSQGVGNEQFF. CDR3 sequence (DNA): TGTGCCAGCAGTAGCCAGGGTGTGGGGAATGAGCAGTTCTTC.

The J gene is TRBJ2-2, the V gene TRBV7-9, with D maybe TRBD1 (5 bases). The germline CDR1 and CDR2 sequences are SEHNR and FQNEAQ (reference sequence). V shed 5 bases and J shed 0 bases, with 16 bases lying between them. The CDR3 is 17 amino acids. Here the CDR3 reads CASSMPRGRANTGELFF. As DNA, the CDR3 is TGTGCCAGCAGCATGCCTCGTGGCAGGGCGAACACCGGGGAGCTGTTTTTT.

The rearrangement links TRBV28 to TRBJ2-5, with D perhaps matching TRBD1 (6 bases). V shed 5 bases and J shed 5 bases, with 12 bases lying between them. The CDR3 totals 13 residues. Germline CDR1 is MDHEN and CDR2 is SYDVKM. The CDR3 nucleotides are TGTGCCAGCAGTCTAGGGGACACGGAGACCCAGTACTTC. It specifies CASSLGDTETQYF.

The rearrangement joins TRBV19 to TRBJ2-3, with a weak D call TRBD1 (5 bases). The CDR3 is made up of 14 amino acids. V gave up 2 bases and J gave up 6 bases, with 12 bases separating them. Germline V CDR1 and CDR2: LNHDA, SQIVND (reference sequence). CDR3: CASSIFSGLDTQYF. As DNA, the CDR3 is TGTGCCAGTAGTATATTTTCAGGGTTGGATACGCAGTATTTT. The whole variable domain, filled in from reference TRBV19 and TRBJ2-3, reads DGGITQSPKYLFRKEGQNVTLSCEQNLNHDAMYWYRQDPGQGLRLIYYSQIVNDFQKGDIAEGYSVSREKKESFPLTVTSAQKNPTAFYLCASSIFSGLDTQYFGPGTRLTVL.

The J gene is TRBJ2-2, the V gene TRBV12-5; 8 nucleotides align to TRBD1. The CDR3 has 17 residues. The germline gives CDR1 LGHNT, CDR2 FRNRAP. J was trimmed by 1 base and V by 6 bases; bases with no gene match: 10. The CDR3 region is CASGFTLQGGNTGELFF. CDR3 coding DNA: TGTGCTAGTGGATTCACGCTACAGGGGGGGAACACCGGGGAGCTGTTTTTT.

This clone was observed a handful of times. This sequence joins TRBV18 and TRBJ1-3; TRBD1 matches at 8 bases. The length of the CDR3 is 14 residues. CDR1 is KGHSH, CDR2 LQKENI, per germline. The V and J ends lost 4 bases and 4 bases, in that order; junction bases with no gene match: 3. The CDR3 DNA reads TGTGCCAGCTCACAGACAGGGGAAGGAAACACCATATATTTT. It translates to CASSQTGEGNTIYF. The full variable domain, its missing parts supplied by reference TRBV18 and TRBJ1-3, is NAGVMQNPRHLVRRRGQEARLRCSPMKGHSHVYWYRQLPEEGLKFMVYLQKENIIDESGMPKERFSAEFPKEGPSILRIQQVVRGDSAAYFCASSQTGEGNTIYFGEGSWLTVV.

This clone was seen a single time. The sample contains more than one DNA sequence encoding this CDR3. The V and J genes are TRBV11-2 and TRBJ2-7; perhaps TRBD1 as D (6 bases). From germline, CDR1 is SGHAT and CDR2 FQNNGV. CDR3 size: 13 residues. Trimming took off 3 bases at V and 3 bases at J, with 9 bases between the two ends. CDR3 sequence reads: CASSLDRDYEQYF. The CDR3 DNA reads as TGTGCCAGCAGCTTGGACAGAGACTACGAGCAGTACTTC. Together with reference TRBV11-2 and TRBJ2-7, the CDR3 gives the full variable domain: EAGVAQSPRYKIIEKRQSVAFWCNPISGHATLYWYQQILGQGPKLLIQFQNNGVVDDSQLPKDRFSAERLKGVDSTLKIQPAKLEDSAVYLCASSLDRDYEQYFGPGTRLTVT.